This T cell receptor beta chain was captured in a study of cytomegalovirus exposure and HLA in healthy donors (dated by TCRdb to the late 2010s). About the study as a whole: In an earlier analysis of 450 to 750 of the donors, 250 to 300 Gb of sequence data and 117 million unique TCR beta sequences from some 170 million T cells were reported. Roughly five DR-DQ haplotypes were handled as single units for association and clustering because linkage in the cohort was strong. Of the 300 to 400 genotyped donors, around 81% fell in the genetic ancestry cluster associated with self-reported Caucasian donors. The number of donors typed differed by locus, with 629-630 for A, B, C, DRB1 and DQB1, around 520 for DQA1, 606 for DPA1, and about 450 for DPB1. The study aimed to test whether cataloging public T cell receptors could reveal signatures of past pathogen exposure. Among some 410 genotyped donors of the cohort, an average of approximately 240,000 unique TCR beta nucleotide sequences was sequenced per donor, of which about 20% were non-productive. A later analysis re-examined previously published TCR beta repertoires from over 500 donors and added high-resolution HLA genotyping to investigate patterns of TCR occurrence. Donor age, sex, ethnicity and CMV serostatus were compiled alongside the repertoire data. In an earlier analysis of over 550 of the donors, high-throughput TCR beta sequencing was used to judge whether each TCR beta V gene segment behaved as functional or pseudogenic. Class I and class II HLA loci were covered by the typing at four-digit resolution. All discovery cohort repertoires had been generated on a single sequencing platform. The T cell repertoires of 666 subjects were profiled by immunosequencing and related to cytomegalovirus serostatus. An early release that covered 500 to 800 HLA-typed donors contained about 300 gigabases of sequencing data and 65 million to 100 million unique TCR sequences. A separate validation cohort of roughly 110 different subjects was used in addition to the roughly 670-subject first cohort. To predict cytomegalovirus infection status, the study combined high-throughput TCR immunosequencing, statistical association of individual TCRs with disease status, and machine learning. In a later genetic analysis, genome-wide SNP genotypes for 398 of the 666 donors were used, and that subset was treated as a discovery cohort. Rather than drawing on any new phenotypic data, the later analysis identified candidate immune exposures from TCR beta sequences and the way those sequences occurred across donors.

The germline V gene (reference sequence) specifies SEHNR as CDR1 and FQNEAQ as CDR2. The CDR3 starts with the cysteine, ends with the phenylalanine, and has 18 residues. The kept DNA is CDR3 alone, 54 bases in frame from the first base. V is pruned by 1 base and J by 5 bases, leaving 11 bases of the junction without a gene match. The investigation overall reported the following: The cohort was sequenced for TCR beta chains only, and without alpha or paired-chain data the features that could be detected were limited. In a later analysis, HLA-associated TCR beta chains showed more clonal expansion and lower generation probabilities than non-associated chains that were equally common. Linkage disequilibrium might explain the correlated functional status among segregating V segments, but an unknown experimental factor could not be excluded. An association between a missense DCLRE1C variant and V-gene and J-gene trimming of TCR beta chains was found in a later genetic analysis and replicated in an independent cohort. Strong co-occurrence of HLA alleles, especially DR and DQ, made assigning TCR associations to individual alleles difficult. Because counts were too low, 15 or so rarely observed V segments, including chromosome 9 orphons, were excluded from the earlier analysis of 587 of the donors. The classifier was reported to diagnose cytomegalovirus status with high specificity and sensitivity in both the original cohort and the validation cohort. In an earlier analysis of a few hundred of the donors, most TCR beta V segments were observed in productive rearrangements about 90% or about 30% of the time, broadly matching IMGT annotations. The presence/absence analyses assumed that sequencing depth was roughly uniform across donors, and that assumption may not be true. According to a later analysis, TCR association rates differed among HLA loci, with DRB1 alleles showing the most associated TCRs and HLA-C alleles showing the fewest. In vitro tests confirmed that a few of the cytomegalovirus-associated TCR beta chains recognize cytomegalovirus antigens. Most TCR sequences were observed very rarely across donors, whereas some public TCRs were present in many individuals. Because HLA typing was unavailable for some donors at each locus, only the typed subset was used in association tests. The only immune exposure information available for the cohort was CMV serostatus. In the study, 150 to 200 TCR beta chains were listed as associated with cytomegalovirus. Because the 87-base-pair reads could not distinguish some IMGT-functional V segments, including TRBV6-2 and TRBV6-3, those segments were excluded. According to a later analysis, most CMV-associated TCR beta chains appeared to be HLA-restricted, and the HLA associations seemed to be driven largely by CMV exposure. A further reported finding was that TCR beta sequences accurately predicted the HLA-A and HLA-B alleles for most subjects in the first cohort. The authors suggested that the approach could potentially be extended to other disease states and immunological phenotypes. At a false discovery rate of 0.05, a later analysis linked 16,951 TCR beta sequences to specific HLA alleles. Several of the top co-occurrence clusters appeared to be linked to parvovirus B19, influenza, CMV and Epstein-Barr virus, according to a later analysis. Compared with the approximately 600-donor mean, donors in an Asian-associated ancestry cluster had fewer N-insertions in productive TCRs, according to a later genetic analysis. A cluster of highly shared sequence variants was judged likely to be a technical artifact of the sequencing pipeline.

Receptor amplification or capture employed the immunoSEQ multiplex PCR assay. The multiplex PCR relied on a mix of 60 forward primers for TCR Vbeta segments and 13 reverse primers for TCR Jbeta segments. Amplification of the CDR3 region of rearranged TCR beta genes was performed with a multiplex PCR assay on genomic DNA. The amplified TCR beta libraries were sequenced on the Illumina HiSeq System as 87-base-pair reads. The authors' pipeline ran thus. In a later analysis, 80 million or so unique TCR beta chains were counted across the roughly 670 repertoires, and around 10 million of these chains were shared by at least two donors. Raw reads were error-corrected and collapsed into unique sequences by a nearest-neighbor algorithm in which closely related sequences were merged to remove PCR and sequencing errors. CDR3 sequences were aligned to IMGT reference sequences to assign V, D and J gene segments. Each retained sequence needed at least a six-nucleotide match to both a V gene segment and a J gene segment. A rearrangement was called productive if the CDR3 had no stop codons and remained in frame with V and J, and every other rearrangement was called non-productive. Following IMGT convention, CDR3 was defined as the stretch from the second conserved V-encoded cysteine up to the conserved J-encoded phenylalanine. The earlier analysis of about 560 of the donors excluded any sequence lacking an unambiguous match to a single V gene segment. An earlier analysis of fewer than 750 of the donors called V segments functional above 56.7% productive rearrangements and segregating when the between-donor standard deviation exceeded 5%. A statistical classification framework was built to diagnose cytomegalovirus status from the catalog of TCR beta chain sequences. V and J gene assignment, in a later analysis, came from comparing TCR nucleotide sequences with IMGT/GENE-DB human TR gene sequences. The TCRdist pipeline was used in a later analysis to assign CDR3 sequences and most-parsimonious VDJ recombination scenarios. In a later analysis, each TCR beta chain was defined by its CDR3 amino acid sequence together with its V-gene family, and reads lacking a unique V-gene family were excluded. As a way to deal with suspected cross-contamination and a sequencing artifact, a later analysis dropped 450 to 600 nucleotide sequences that were highly shared and had low generation probability. A later analysis calculated a clonal expansion index for each public chain from normalized within-repertoire ranks of inferred template counts. Generation probabilities in a later analysis came from a VDJ recombination model fitted to out-of-frame rearrangements, and those results were checked against IGoR. In a later analysis, hypergeometric tests were used to score TCR-TCR, TCR-HLA and TCR-CMV co-occurrence, with a repertoire-size bias correction applied to TCR pairs. A later analysis estimated false discovery rates by permuting HLA or CMV assignments 20 times. In a later analysis, co-occurring TCRs were grouped using DBSCAN, with TCRdist sequence similarity added in when clustering inside HLA-allele-positive subsets. Repertoires with fewer than 30,000 or more than 120,000 public chains, plus five repertoires with anomalous nucleotide sharing, were excluded from co-occurrence clustering. What TCRdb holds here is the immuneACCESS table cut down to in-frame rearrangements. Part of the clones is not present; checked against another copy, under half of the missing clones reflect an unresolved V gene, and the others are unexplained. Clonal size and the V and J genes are those of that table, whereas D and trimming came from the DNA. This sample lists over 150,000 clones; 80% were detected once. The ten largest clonotypes hold almost 7% of the sample.

This clone was picked up a small number of times. It lacks a known antigen. Qualities for individual bases were not recorded, and no much larger clone is one base off. The cohort comprised fewer than 750 healthy bone marrow donors. At the time of sampling, all cohort members were nominally healthy, though unrecorded immune exposures were likely present. The donor was CMV seropositive and belonged to the group of around 300 seropositive cohort members. Each donor provided a peripheral blood sample, and peripheral blood mononuclear cells were used for TCR beta sequencing. Genomic DNA was extracted from the blood cell samples with the Qiagen DNeasy Blood Extraction Kit.

The rearrangement combines TRBV7-9 with TRBJ1-4, with 9 bases in between that match TRBD1. Input material: PBMCs. This receptor was taken from a man aged 30-40 years in good health and CMV-seropositive. The encoded CDR3 is CASSLVGFRDRVNEKLFF. In nucleotide form, the sequence is TGTGCCAGCAGCTTAGTTGGGTTCCGGGACAGGGTAAATGAAAAACTGTTTTTT.